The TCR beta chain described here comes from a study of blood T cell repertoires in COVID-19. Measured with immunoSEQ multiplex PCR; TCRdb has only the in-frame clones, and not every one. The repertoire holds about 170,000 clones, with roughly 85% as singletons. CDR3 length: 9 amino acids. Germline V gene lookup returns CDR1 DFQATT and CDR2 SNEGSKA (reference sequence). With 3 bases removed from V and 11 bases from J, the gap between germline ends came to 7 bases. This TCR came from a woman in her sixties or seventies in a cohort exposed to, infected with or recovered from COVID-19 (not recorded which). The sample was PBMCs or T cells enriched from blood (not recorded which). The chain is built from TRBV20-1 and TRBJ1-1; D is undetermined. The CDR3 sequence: CSARGAAFF. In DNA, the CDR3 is TGCAGTGCTAGGGGCGCTGCTTTCTTT.